The entry below gives a single TCR beta chain sequence along with its context. Antigen specificity is unknown. The record originates from a study of somatic mutations in cytotoxic T cells in rheumatoid arthritis. V gave up 0 bases and J gave up 0 bases, with 7 bases separating them. The CDR3 covers 14 residues. Looked up from germline, CDR1 is SGHRS and CDR2 is YFSETQ. After CD4+ and CD8+ cells were isolated by positive magnetic bead selection, their purity was checked by flow cytometry. Sequencing used immunoSEQ multiplex PCR; TCRdb keeps in-frame clones, though not all of them. Of 6,000 to 8,000 clones listed, 65% to 80% are singletons. Findings of the study overall: Patients with a largest CD8+ clone exceeding 20% of CD8+ cells numbered about an eighth of the 65.

V gene TRBV5-1 combines with J gene TRBJ2-7; D might be TRBD2 (5 bases). The sequence was obtained from an adult with rheumatoid arthritis. Source material: CD8+ T cells sorted from blood. Written as DNA, the CDR3 is TGCGCCAGCAGCTTGGTGAGGGACTCCTACGAGCAGTACTTC. As protein: CASSLVRDSYEQYF. The variable domain in full, with the rest retrieved from reference TRBV5-1 and TRBJ2-7, is KAGVTQTPRYLIKTRGQQVTLSCSPISGHRSVSWYQQTPGQGLQFLFEYFSETQRNKGNFPGRFSGRQFSNSRSEMNVSTLELGDSALYLCASSLVRDSYEQYFGPGTRLTVT.